Presented here are 18 T cell receptor beta chains from one specimen sequenced in a study of cytomegalovirus exposure and HLA in healthy donors. The PCR contained 60 Vbeta and 13 Jbeta primers. Profiled with immunoSEQ multiplex PCR; TCRdb holds only in-frame clones, not every one. The table lists more than 150,000 clones, 65% to 85% of them singletons. The sequencing input was PBMCs. The source is a man aged 45-65 years in good health and CMV-seropositive.

V gene TRBV29-1 combines with J gene TRBJ1-1, with D perhaps TRBD1 (5 bases). Trimming pared 3 bases from V and 5 bases from J, leaving 13 bases between. Germline values: CDR1 SQVTM, CDR2 ANQGSEA. This CDR3 has 13 residues. Here the CDR3 reads CSVERQGKTEAFF. The DNA of the CDR3 is TGCAGCGTTGAGCGGCAGGGAAAGACTGAAGCTTTCTTT. The whole variable domain, remainder taken from reference TRBV29-1 and TRBJ1-1, is SAVISQKPSRDICQRGTSLTIQCQVDSQVTMMFWYRQQPGQSLTLIATANQGSEATYESGFVIDKFPISRPNLTFSTLTVSNMSPEDSSIYLCSVERQGKTEAFFGQGTRLTVV.

The CDR3 sequence: CASSVGKRYDYGYTF. The CDR3 nucleotides read TGTGCCAGCAGCGTAGGAAAACGGTACGACTATGGCTACACCTTC. The rearrangement uses TRBV9 and TRBJ1-2; no definite D call. Germline V lookup: CDR1 SGDLS, CDR2 YYNGEE. The CDR3 has 15 amino acids. V dropped 0 bases and J dropped 3 bases, with 12 bases sitting between them.

V gene TRBV7-6 combines with J gene TRBJ2-1; D gene unclear. The CDR3 length is 15 residues. CDR1 is SGHVS and CDR2 is FNYEAQ in the germline V gene. Trimming stripped 2 bases from V and 0 bases from J, with 8 bases between. The CDR3: CASSLFGSSYNEQFF. CDR3 DNA: TGTGCCAGCAGCTTATTTGGCAGCTCCTACAATGAGCAGTTCTTC.

This chain links TRBV25-1 with TRBJ1-1, with D perhaps TRBD1 (5 bases). This CDR3 comprises 17 residues. Per the germline V gene, CDR1 is MGHDK and CDR2 is SYGVNS. V was cut by 3 bases and J by 7 bases, with 24 bases left in between. The CDR3: CASSDTAYREGLVEAFF. In nucleotides, the CDR3 is TGTGCCAGCAGTGATACAGCGTATCGGGAGGGGCTAGTTGAAGCTTTCTTT. The full variable domain, in which reference TRBV25-1 and TRBJ1-1 provide the parts outside the CDR3, is EADIYQTPRYLVIGTGKKITLECSQTMGHDKMYWYQQDPGMELHLIHYSYGVNSTEKGDLSSESTVSRIRTEHFPLTLESARPSHTSQYLCASSDTAYREGLVEAFFGQGTRLTVV.

The chain links TRBV4-1 to TRBJ2-7; a weak D match, TRBD1 (5 bases). Trimming pared 1 base from V and 4 bases from J, leaving 17 bases between. The germline V gene encodes CDR1 MGHRA and CDR2 YSYEKL. There are 16 residues in the CDR3. The CDR3 bases are TGCGCCAGCAGCCAAGGTAGGGCAGGGAAGCCTTACGAGCAGTACTTC. It specifies CASSQGRAGKPYEQYF.

This sequence joins TRBV5-1 and TRBJ1-1, with 11 bases that match TRBD1. Germline V lookup: CDR1 SGHRS, CDR2 YFSETQ. The CDR3 has 13 residues. V trimming: 4 bases; J trimming: 10 bases; junction bases outside the gene matches: 6. The CDR3 nucleotides are TGCGCCAGCAGCGCCGGACAGGGGGCGGTAGCTTTCTTT. It specifies CASSAGQGAVAFF.

The chain combines TRBV18 with TRBJ2-3; 14 positions match TRBD2. Unmatched junction bases numbered 9, after V lost 3 bases and J lost 7 bases. Germline values: CDR1 KGHSH, CDR2 LQKENI. The length of the CDR3 is 17 residues. The CDR3 DNA reads TGTGCCAGCTCACCCCCGACTAGCGGGAGGGTTCCCCATACGCAGTATTTT. This translates into CASSPPTSGRVPHTQYF.

The CDR3 DNA reads TGTGCCAGTAGTAGGCGAGGGCAACCCAATCAGCCCCAGCATTTT. Translating it yields CASSRRGQPNQPQHF. J is TRBJ1-5 and V is TRBV19, with D unresolved. The length of the CDR3 is 15 residues. Germline CDR1 reads LNHDA; CDR2 reads SQIVND (reference sequence). Trimming cost V 4 bases and J 3 bases, with 13 bases left between them.

V usage is TRBV2 and J usage is TRBJ2-3; a weak D match, TRBD2 (6 bases). The V gene lost 0 bases and the J gene lost 2 bases, with 9 bases spanning the gap. The CDR3 covers 15 residues. Germline CDR1 is SNHLY and CDR2 is FYNNEI. The CDR3 DNA reads as TGTGCCAGCAGTGAAGCGGGACTCCCCACAGATACGCAGTATTTT. Protein sequence: CASSEAGLPTDTQYF. Filled out from reference TRBV2 and TRBJ2-3, the complete variable domain reads EPEVTQTPSHQVTQMGQEVILRCVPISNHLYFYWYRQILGQKVEFLVSFYNNEISEKSEIFDDQFSVERPDGSNFTLKIRSTKLEDSAMYFCASSEAGLPTDTQYFGPGTRLTVL.

The chain links TRBV7-9 to TRBJ2-5; possibly TRBD2 for D (5 bases). Germline loops: CDR1 SEHNR, CDR2 FQNEAQ (reference sequence). Deletions cut 5 bases from V and 5 bases from J, with 15 bases between. CDR3 length equals 14 residues. The DNA of the CDR3 is TGTGCCAGCAGCGATCGGCAGGAGGCTGAGACCCAGTACTTC. It codes for CASSDRQEAETQYF.

The sample holds one count of this clone. The V gene is TRBV11-2, the J gene TRBJ2-7, with D possibly matching TRBD2 (7 bases). Germline V lookup: CDR1 SGHAT, CDR2 FQNNGV. V lost 4 bases and J lost 3, with 19 bases in between. The CDR3 runs to 16 residues. The CDR3: CASSSHGGRRDYEQYF. The CDR3 region has the DNA TGTGCCAGCAGCTCCCACGGGGGGCGCCGGGACTACGAGCAGTACTTC.

This chain links TRBV29-1 with TRBJ2-1; 8 bases align to TRBD2. With 4 bases clipped from V and 7 bases from J, the junction kept 6 bases outside the gene matches. The CDR3 spans 13 residues. The germline gives CDR1 SQVTM, CDR2 ANQGSEA. The CDR3 DNA is TGCAGCGTTGTCGGGGGGGCCCGGAATGAGCAGTTCTTC. It is translated as CSVVGGARNEQFF.

The rearrangement joins TRBV7-2 to TRBJ1-2; tentatively, D is TRBD1 (6 bases). Trimming took off 5 bases at V and 4 bases at J, with 20 bases between the two ends. Per germline, CDR1 SGHTA and CDR2 FQGNSA. The CDR3 contains 16 residues. CDR3 loop: CASSRGTPLLSYGYTF. CDR3 sequence (DNA): TGTGCCAGCAGCCGTGGGACACCCCTCCTGAGCTATGGCTACACCTTC.

The chain recombines TRBV28 with TRBJ2-1; 7 bases agree with TRBD2. This CDR3 is 16 amino acids long. Germline values: CDR1 MDHEN, CDR2 SYDVKM. V lost 7 bases, J lost 9 bases, and 18 bases stayed unmatched. CDR3 sequence (DNA): TGTGCCAGCATTAGTCGGGGGAGGGCCCTCGGTGGTGAGCAGTTCTTC. It yields the protein CASISRGRALGGEQFF.

The V call is TRBV4-1, the J call TRBJ1-5; the D gene is possibly TRBD1 (5 bases). Trimming removed 0 bases at V and 5 bases at J, with 11 bases between. The germline V gene encodes CDR1 MGHRA and CDR2 YSYEKL. The CDR3 spans 15 residues. As DNA, the CDR3 is TGCGCCAGCAGCCAAGATCCGGCGGGGCATCAGCCCCAGCATTTT. Its protein is CASSQDPAGHQPQHF.

This sequence joins TRBV9 and TRBJ2-1; 12 positions agree with TRBD2. The germline V gene has CDR1 SGDLS and CDR2 YYNGEE. The CDR3 runs 17 residues. The V gene end was trimmed by 0 bases and the J gene end by 5 bases; junction bases not matched to a gene: 6. The CDR3 loop reads CASSVVASGGAHNEQFF. Written as DNA, the CDR3 is TGTGCCAGCAGCGTAGTGGCTAGCGGGGGGGCCCACAATGAGCAGTTCTTC.

The chain has TRBV28 and TRBJ2-1, with TRBD1 matching over 8 bases. V trimming: 2 bases; J trimming: 9 bases; junction bases outside the gene matches: 6. CDR3 size: 14 residues. Germline V lookup: CDR1 MDHEN, CDR2 SYDVKM. The CDR3 nucleotides are TGTGCCAGCAGTTTACTTGGACAGGGCACTGAGCAGTTCTTC. This sequence encodes CASSLLGQGTEQFF. The full variable domain, completed using reference TRBV28 and TRBJ2-1, is DVKVTQSSRYLVKRTGEKVFLECVQDMDHENMFWYRQDPGLGLRLIYFSYDVKMKEKGDIPEGYSVSREKKERFSLILESASTNQTSMYLCASSLLGQGTEQFFGPGTRLTVL.

The chain is built from TRBV11-2 and TRBJ2-1; the match to TRBD2 covers 11 bases. V lost 1 base, J lost 3 bases, and 8 bases stayed unmatched. The CDR3 sequence is 18 residues long. The germline V gene encodes CDR1 SGHAT and CDR2 FQNNGV. The CDR3 DNA reads as TGTGCCAGCAGCTTAGGGGCGCTAGCGGGGGGATACTACAATGAGCAGTTCTTC. Translating it yields CASSLGALAGGYYNEQFF.